This T cell receptor beta chain appears in the sequencing data of a study of CD8 T cells in ankylosing spondylitis. Study observations and caveats: Disease-linked clones proved CD8+ and comparatively uncommon in peripheral blood. A TCR beta motif of eight highly homologous variants appeared characteristic of ankylosing spondylitis blood.

With molecular barcodes, quantitative 5'-RACE was used to make the TCR beta libraries. TCRdb reprocessed the 5' RACE reads with MiXCR, giving one entry per CDR3 protein. Counted here are tens of thousands of distinct CDR3 sequences, 2.5% to 3% occurring once; the ten biggest clones make up 7% to 9%. This clonotype has at least ten counts. Its antigen is unknown. V was pared by 2 bases and J by 0 bases, with 9 bases between. There are 14 residues in the CDR3. The germline gives CDR1 SGDLS, CDR2 YYNGEE. The chain couples TRBV9 to TRBJ2-7; maybe TRBD2 (5 bases). This clonotype originated in a female donor with ankylosing spondylitis or in good health (not recorded which). Material: blood, either unsorted or a sorted T cell fraction (not recorded which). CDR3 DNA sequence: TGTGCCAGCAGCGTTGGCGGGTACTCCTACGAGCAGTACTTC. Its protein is CASSVGGYSYEQYF.